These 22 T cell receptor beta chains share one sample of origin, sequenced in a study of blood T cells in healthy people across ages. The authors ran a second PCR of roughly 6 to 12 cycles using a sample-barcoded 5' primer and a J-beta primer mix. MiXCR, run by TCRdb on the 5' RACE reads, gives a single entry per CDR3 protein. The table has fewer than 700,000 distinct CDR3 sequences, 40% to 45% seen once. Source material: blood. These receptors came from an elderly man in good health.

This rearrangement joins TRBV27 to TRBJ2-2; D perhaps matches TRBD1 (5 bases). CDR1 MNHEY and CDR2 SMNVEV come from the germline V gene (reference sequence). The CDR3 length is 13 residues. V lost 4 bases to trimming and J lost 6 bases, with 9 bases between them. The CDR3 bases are TGTGCCAGCAGTTCCAGGGTGCCCGGGGAGCTGTTTTTT. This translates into CASSSRVPGELFF.

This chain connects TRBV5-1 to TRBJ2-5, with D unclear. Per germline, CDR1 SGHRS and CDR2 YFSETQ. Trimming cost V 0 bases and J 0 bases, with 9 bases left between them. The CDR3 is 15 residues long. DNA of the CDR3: TGCGCCAGCAGCTTGGCCAGGAGAGACCAAGAGACCCAGTACTTC. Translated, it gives CASSLARRDQETQYF.

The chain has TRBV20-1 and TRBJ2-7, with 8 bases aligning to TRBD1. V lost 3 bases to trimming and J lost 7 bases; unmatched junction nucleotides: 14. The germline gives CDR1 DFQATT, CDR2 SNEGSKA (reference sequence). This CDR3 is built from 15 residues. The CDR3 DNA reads TGCAGTGCTAGGGCAATCAGGACAGGGTCCGAAGAGCAGTACTTC. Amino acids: CSARAIRTGSEEQYF.

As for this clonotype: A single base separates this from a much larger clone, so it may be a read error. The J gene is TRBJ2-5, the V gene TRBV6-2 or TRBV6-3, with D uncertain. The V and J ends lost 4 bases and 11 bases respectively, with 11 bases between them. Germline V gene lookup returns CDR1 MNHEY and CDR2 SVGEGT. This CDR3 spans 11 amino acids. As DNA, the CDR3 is TGTGCCAGCAGTTCTACCCTTGAGCAGTACTTC. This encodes CASSSTLEQYF.

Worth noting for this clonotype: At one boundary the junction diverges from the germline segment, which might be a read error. The CDR3 loop reads CASSHPEGGSSYNERFF. The CDR3 nucleotides are TGTGCCAGTAGTCATCCCGAGGGGGGGAGCTCCTACAATGAGCGGTTCTTC. V gene TRBV19 combines with J gene TRBJ2-1, with D possibly being TRBD2 (7 bases). The CDR3 runs 17 residues. Germline V gene lookup returns CDR1 LNHDA and CDR2 SQIVND (reference sequence). Drawing the rest from reference TRBV19 and TRBJ2-1, the complete variable domain is DGGITQSPKYLFRKEGQNVTLSCEQNLNHDAMYWYRQDPGQGLRLIYYSQIVNDFQKGDIAEGYSVSREKKESFPLTVTSAQKNPTAFYLCASSHPEGGSSYNERFFGPGTRLTVL.

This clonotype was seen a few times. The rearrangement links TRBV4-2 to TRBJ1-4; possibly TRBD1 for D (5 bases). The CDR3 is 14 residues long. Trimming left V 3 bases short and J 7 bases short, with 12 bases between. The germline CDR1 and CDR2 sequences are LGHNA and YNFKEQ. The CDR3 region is CASSQRGGPEKLFF. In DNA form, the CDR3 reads TGTGCCAGCAGCCAGAGGGGAGGACCTGAAAAACTGTTTTTT.

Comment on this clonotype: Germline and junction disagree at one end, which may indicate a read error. CDR3 in amino acids: CASRETAKSERYF. CDR3 bases: TGTGCCAGCAGGGAGACAGCTAAATCCGAGCGGTACTTC. V is TRBV7-9 and J is TRBJ2-7; possible D gene TRBD1, 5 bases. This CDR3 has 13 amino acids. Germline V gene lookup returns CDR1 SEHNR and CDR2 FQNEAQ (reference sequence).

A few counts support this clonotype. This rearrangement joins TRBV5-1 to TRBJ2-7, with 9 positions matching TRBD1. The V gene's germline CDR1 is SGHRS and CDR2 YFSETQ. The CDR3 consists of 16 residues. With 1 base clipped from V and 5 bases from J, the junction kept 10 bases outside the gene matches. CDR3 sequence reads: CASSLRVGTGRHEQYF. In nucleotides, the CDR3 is TGCGCCAGCAGCTTGAGGGTCGGGACAGGGCGGCACGAGCAGTACTTC.

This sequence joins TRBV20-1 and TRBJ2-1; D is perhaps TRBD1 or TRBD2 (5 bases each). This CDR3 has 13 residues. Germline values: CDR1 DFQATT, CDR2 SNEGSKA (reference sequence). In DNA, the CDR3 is TGCAGAGGGGTCCGGGGACCAGGCGATGAGCAGTTCTTC. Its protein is CRGVRGPGDEQFF.

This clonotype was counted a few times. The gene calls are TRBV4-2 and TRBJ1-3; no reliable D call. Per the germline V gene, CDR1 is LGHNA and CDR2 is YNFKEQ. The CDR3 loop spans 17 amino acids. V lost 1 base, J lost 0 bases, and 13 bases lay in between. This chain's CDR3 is CASSQAGNSRSGNTIYF. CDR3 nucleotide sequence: TGTGCCAGCAGCCAAGCTGGGAATAGCCGCTCTGGAAACACCATATATTTT.

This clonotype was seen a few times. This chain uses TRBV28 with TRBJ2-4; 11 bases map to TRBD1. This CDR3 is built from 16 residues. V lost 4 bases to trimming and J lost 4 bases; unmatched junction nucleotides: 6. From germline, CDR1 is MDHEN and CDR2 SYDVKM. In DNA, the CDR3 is TGTGCCAGCAGTTACCCGGGGACAGGGGGGAAAAACATTCAGTACTTC. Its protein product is CASSYPGTGGKNIQYF.

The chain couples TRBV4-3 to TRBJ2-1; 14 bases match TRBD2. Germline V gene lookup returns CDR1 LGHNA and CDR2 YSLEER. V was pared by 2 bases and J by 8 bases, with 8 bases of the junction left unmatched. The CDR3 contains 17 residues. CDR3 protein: CASSQHTGTSGSYEQFF. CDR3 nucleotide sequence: TGCGCCAGCAGCCAACACACCGGGACTAGCGGGAGCTATGAGCAGTTCTTC.

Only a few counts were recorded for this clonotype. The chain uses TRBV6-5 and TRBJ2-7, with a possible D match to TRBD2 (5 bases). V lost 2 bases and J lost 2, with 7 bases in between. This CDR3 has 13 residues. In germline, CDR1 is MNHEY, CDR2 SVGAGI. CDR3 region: CASSYEGTYEQYF. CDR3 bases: TGTGCCAGCAGTTACGAGGGTACCTACGAGCAGTACTTC.

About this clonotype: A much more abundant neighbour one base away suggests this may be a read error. In DNA form, the CDR3 reads TGTGCCAGCGACACGGGAGAGTCCGACGAGCAGTACTTC. This sequence encodes CASDTGESDEQYF. This chain links TRBV6-1 with TRBJ2-7, with D tentatively TRBD2 (6 bases). Deletions cut 8 bases from V and 5 bases from J, with 16 bases between. This CDR3 spans 13 amino acids. Germline V gives CDR1 MNHNS, CDR2 SASEGT.

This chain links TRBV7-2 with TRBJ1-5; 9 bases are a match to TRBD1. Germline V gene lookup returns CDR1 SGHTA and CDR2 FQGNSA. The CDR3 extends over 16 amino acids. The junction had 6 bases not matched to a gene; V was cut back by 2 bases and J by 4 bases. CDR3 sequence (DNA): TGTGCCAGCAGCTTAAAACCGGGACAGGGAAATCAGCCCCAGCATTTT. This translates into CASSLKPGQGNQPQHF.

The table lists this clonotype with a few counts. CDR3 amino acids: CASSAASSTDTQYF. CDR3 coding DNA: TGTGCCAGCAGTGCCGCATCTAGCACAGATACGCAGTATTTT. This rearrangement joins TRBV2 to TRBJ2-3; D is unclear. The CDR3 loop spans 14 amino acids. From germline, CDR1 is SNHLY and CDR2 FYNNEI. The V end was cut by 4 bases, the J end by 0 bases, with 8 bases between.

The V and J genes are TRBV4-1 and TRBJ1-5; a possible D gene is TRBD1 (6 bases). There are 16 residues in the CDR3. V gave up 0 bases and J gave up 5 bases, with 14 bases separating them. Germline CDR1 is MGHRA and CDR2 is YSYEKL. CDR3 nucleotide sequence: TGCGCCAGCAGCCAAGAGTCGGGGGCGATTGATCAGCCCCAGCATTTT. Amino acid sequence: CASSQESGAIDQPQHF.

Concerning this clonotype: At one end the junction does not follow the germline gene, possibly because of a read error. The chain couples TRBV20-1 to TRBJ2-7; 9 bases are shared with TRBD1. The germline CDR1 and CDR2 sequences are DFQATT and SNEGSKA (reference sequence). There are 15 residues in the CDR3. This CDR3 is CGAPKPGQGSYEQYF. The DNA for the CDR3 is TGCGGTGCCCCAAAACCGGGACAGGGCTCCTACGAGCAGTACTTC.

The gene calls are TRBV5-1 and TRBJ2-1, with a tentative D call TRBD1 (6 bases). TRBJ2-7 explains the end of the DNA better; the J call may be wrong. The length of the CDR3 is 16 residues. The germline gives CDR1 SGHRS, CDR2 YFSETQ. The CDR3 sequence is CASSKSSTGSYNEQYF. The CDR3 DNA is TGCGCCAGCAGCAAATCTTCGACAGGCTCCTACAATGAGCAGTACTTC.

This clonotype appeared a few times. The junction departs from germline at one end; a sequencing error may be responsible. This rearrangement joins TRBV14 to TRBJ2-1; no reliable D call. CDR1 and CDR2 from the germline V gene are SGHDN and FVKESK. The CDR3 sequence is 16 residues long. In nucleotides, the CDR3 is TGCGCCAGCAGCCTTTCGGGCAGGAGCTCCTACAATGAGCAGTTCTTC. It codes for CASSLSGRSSYNEQFF.

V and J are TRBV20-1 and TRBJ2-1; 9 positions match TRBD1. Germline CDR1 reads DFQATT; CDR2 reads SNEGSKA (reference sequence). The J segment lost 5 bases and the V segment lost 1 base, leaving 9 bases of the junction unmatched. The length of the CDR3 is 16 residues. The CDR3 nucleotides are TGCAGTGCTAGAGTCCCCACAGGGGGCGCGGACAATGAGCAGTTCTTC. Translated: CSARVPTGGADNEQFF.

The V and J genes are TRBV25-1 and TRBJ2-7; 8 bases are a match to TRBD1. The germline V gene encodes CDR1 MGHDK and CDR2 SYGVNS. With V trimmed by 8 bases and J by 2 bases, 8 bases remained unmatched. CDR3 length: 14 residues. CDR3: CASQATGGPYEQYF. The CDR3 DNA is TGTGCCAGCCAAGCTACAGGGGGACCCTACGAGCAGTACTTC.